Listed below are T cell receptor beta chains from one sample, sequenced in a study of shared T cell receptors in the human thymus. TCRdb's table, derived via immunoSEQ multiplex PCR, lists solely in-frame clones and lacks some. The sample includes fewer than 700,000 clones, roughly 90% of them seen just once. This sample was also put to use in a study of human thymus T cells.

Sequenced material: thymocytes. The receptors derive from a boy in the first two years of life with a congenital heart defect. The conserved cysteine and the conserved F or W are not part of the CDR3 here.

TRBV10-2	ASSEDRGLYNEQF
TRBV6-1	ASSEGGNTEAF
TRBV6-5	ASTSSAGRIYGYT
TRBV13	ASSPGLADNTGELF
TRBV28	ASSPRQGKS
TRBV28	ASSLRRQGGTEAF
TRBV29-1	SVRLAGGPGTGELF
TRBV7-2	ASSLFVSGTGPGNTIY
TRBV7-3	ASSLSGAGNQPQH
TRBV7-9	ASSLGVLAGVPHEQY
TRBV29-1	SGTSGLANSYNEQF
TRBV30	AWSVNPIRGPRADNEQF
TRBV14	ASSQVKTSGGGIYEQY
TRBV28	ASKLRSRGNEQF
TRBV19	ASSPEGYTGELF
TRBV11-2	ASSPSGGGGYT
TRBV6-6	ASSYTRTSGKNEQF
TRBV7-8	ASSLVISGALCIQY
TRBV10-3	AIMHRQGASNEQF
TRBV28	AVLSTPNSYEQY
TRBV25-1	ASSEFAGGYEQY
TRBV10-3	AISESGQNTEAF
TRBV29-1	SVADGGRSSYEQY
TRBV29-1	SVENWYQETQY
TRBV4-1	ASSHESGISYNEQF
TRBV19	ASMKTAPGANVLT
TRBV27	ASSLRPQPGTSGRNYEQY
TRBV27	ASSFRDRASYFNSGANVLT
TRBV30	AWIGGRGDTEAF
TRBV9	ASSVGRALSYTEAF
TRBV28	ASSLCASTGPLGGELF
TRBV4-1	ASSQYRGRGGTEAF
TRBV19	ASSYRGGTKAPNYGYT
TRBV13	ASSLGLTSGYSSAIQY
TRBV27	ASSFRDTQY
TRBV27	ASSLRRKNTGELF
TRBV4-3	ASSQDRHQGRGTQPQH
TRBV6-5	ASSTRLALDEQY
TRBV30	AWSPRPSTGDKSGEQY
TRBV6-5	ASSEGQLGQPQH
TRBV15	ATSRGTGLKGYT
TRBV4-2	ASSQEPDFNSNQPQH
TRBV9	ASSGEGEQF
TRBV28	ASSLKGVGGYT
TRBV7-9	ASRRLQGAQETQY
TRBV11-2	ASSGSGLAGGADTQY
TRBV28	ASSPRGTRSVETQY
TRBV7-2	ASSLASEPYEQY
TRBV27	ASSWGGTQY
TRBV4-3	ASSPGLAEVETQY
TRBV29-1	SAVRERLCNEQF
TRBV20-1	SALTPEEQY